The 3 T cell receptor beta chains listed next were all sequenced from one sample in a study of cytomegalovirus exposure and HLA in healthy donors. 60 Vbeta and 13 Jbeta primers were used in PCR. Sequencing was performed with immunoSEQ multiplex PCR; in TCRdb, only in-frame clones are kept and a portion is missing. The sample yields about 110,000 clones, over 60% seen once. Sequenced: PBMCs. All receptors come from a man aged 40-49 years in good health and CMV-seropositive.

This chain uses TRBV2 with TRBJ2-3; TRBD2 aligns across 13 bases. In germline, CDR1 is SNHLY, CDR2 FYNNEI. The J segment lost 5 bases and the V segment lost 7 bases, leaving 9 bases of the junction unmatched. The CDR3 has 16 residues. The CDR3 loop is CASNLGLAGDIDTQYF. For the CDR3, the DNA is TGTGCCAGCAACTTAGGACTAGCGGGAGATATAGATACGCAGTATTTT.

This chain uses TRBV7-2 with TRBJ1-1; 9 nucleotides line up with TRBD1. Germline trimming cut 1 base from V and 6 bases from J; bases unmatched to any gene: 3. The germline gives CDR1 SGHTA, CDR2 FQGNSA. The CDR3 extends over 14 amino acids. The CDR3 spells CASSLDRGRAEAFF. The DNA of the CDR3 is TGTGCCAGCAGCTTAGACAGGGGGCGGGCTGAAGCTTTCTTT.

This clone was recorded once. The CDR3 spells CASSRQAVGQQYF. The DNA for the CDR3 is TGTGCCAGCAGTAGACAGGCCGTGGGCCAGCAGTACTTC. The chain employs TRBV27 and TRBJ2-7; weak D call: TRBD1 (6 bases). V was trimmed by 5 bases and J by 8 bases, leaving 16 bases between them. Germline values: CDR1 MNHEY, CDR2 SMNVEV (reference sequence). The CDR3 extends over 13 amino acids.